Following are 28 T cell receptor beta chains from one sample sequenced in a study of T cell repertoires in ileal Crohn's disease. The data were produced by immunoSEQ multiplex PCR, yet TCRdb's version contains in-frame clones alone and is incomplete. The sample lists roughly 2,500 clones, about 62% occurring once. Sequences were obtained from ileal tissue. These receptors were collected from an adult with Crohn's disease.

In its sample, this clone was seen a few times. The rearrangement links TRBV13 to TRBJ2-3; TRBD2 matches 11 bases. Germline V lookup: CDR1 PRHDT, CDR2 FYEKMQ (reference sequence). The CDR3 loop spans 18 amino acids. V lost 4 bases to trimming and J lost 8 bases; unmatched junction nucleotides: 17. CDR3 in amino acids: CASSSAETSGDGWSTQYF. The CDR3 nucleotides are TGTGCCAGCAGCTCGGCCGAGACTAGCGGGGATGGTTGGAGTACGCAGTATTTT.

This CDR3 is CASSLTSGTGVLYGYTF. CDR3 DNA sequence: TGTGCCAGCAGCTTAACATCCGGGACAGGGGTTCTTTATGGCTACACCTTC. This chain links TRBV11-2 with TRBJ1-2; 10 bases fit TRBD1. This CDR3 region has 17 residues. The J segment lost 5 bases and the V segment lost 2 bases, leaving 11 bases of the junction unmatched. The germline gives CDR1 SGHAT, CDR2 FQNNGV.

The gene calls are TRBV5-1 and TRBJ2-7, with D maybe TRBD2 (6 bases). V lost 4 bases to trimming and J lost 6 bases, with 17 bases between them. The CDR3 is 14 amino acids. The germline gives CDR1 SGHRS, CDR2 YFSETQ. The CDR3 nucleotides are TGCGCCAGCAGCCCCGGGACTTCCGTTGGCGAGCAGTACTTC. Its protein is CASSPGTSVGEQYF.

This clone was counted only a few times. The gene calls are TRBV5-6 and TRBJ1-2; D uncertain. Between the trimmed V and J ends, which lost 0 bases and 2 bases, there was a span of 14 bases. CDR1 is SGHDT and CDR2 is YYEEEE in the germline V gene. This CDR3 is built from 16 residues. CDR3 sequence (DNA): TGTGCCAGCAGCTTGGTGGGTCAGCGCAAAAACTATGGCTACACCTTC. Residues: CASSLVGQRKNYGYTF.

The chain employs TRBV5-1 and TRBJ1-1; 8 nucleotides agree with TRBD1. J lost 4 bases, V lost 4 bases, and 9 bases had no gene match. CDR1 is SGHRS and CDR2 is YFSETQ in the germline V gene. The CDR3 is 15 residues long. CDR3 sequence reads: CASSPAQGAGTEAFF. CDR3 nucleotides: TGCGCCAGCAGCCCGGCCCAGGGGGCCGGCACTGAAGCTTTCTTT.

The CDR3 loop is CAWTGGGNQPQHF. CDR3 DNA: TGTGCCTGGACCGGGGGAGGAAATCAGCCCCAGCATTTT. This chain connects TRBV30 to TRBJ1-5, with TRBD1 as a possible D gene (5 bases). This CDR3 spans 13 amino acids. Trimming removed 4 bases at V and 4 bases at J, with 11 bases between. CDR1 and CDR2 (germline): GTSNPN, SVGIG (reference sequence).

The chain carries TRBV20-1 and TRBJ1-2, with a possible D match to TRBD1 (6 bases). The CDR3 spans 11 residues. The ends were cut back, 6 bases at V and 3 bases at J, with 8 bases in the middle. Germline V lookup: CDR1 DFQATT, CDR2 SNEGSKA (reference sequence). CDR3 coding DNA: TGCAGTGCGGACAGTGACTATGGCTACACCTTC. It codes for CSADSDYGYTF.

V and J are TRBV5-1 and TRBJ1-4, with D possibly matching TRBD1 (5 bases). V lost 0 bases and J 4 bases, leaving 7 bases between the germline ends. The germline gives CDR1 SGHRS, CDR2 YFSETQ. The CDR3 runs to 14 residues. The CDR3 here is CASSLVQGNEKLFF. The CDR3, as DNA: TGCGCCAGCAGCTTGGTTCAGGGTAATGAAAAACTGTTTTTT.

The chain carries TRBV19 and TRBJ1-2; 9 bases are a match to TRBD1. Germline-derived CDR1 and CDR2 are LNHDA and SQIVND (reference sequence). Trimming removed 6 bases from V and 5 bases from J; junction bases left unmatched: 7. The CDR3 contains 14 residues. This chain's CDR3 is CASRLRQGVYGYTF. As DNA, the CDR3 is TGTGCCAGTAGGCTCCGACAGGGGGTGTATGGCTACACCTTC.

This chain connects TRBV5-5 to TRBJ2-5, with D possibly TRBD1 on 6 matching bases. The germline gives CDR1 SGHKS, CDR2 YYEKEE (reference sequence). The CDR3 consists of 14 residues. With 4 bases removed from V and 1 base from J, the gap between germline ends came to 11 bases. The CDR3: CASSPWTVQETQYF. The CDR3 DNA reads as TGTGCCAGCAGCCCATGGACAGTCCAAGAGACCCAGTACTTC.

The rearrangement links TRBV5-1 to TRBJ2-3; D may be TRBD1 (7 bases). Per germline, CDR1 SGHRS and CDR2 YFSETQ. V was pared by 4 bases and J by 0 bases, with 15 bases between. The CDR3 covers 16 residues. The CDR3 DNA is TGCGCCAGCAGCGGAGGGGGCAGGGCCAGCACAGATACGCAGTATTTT. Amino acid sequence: CASSGGGRASTDTQYF.

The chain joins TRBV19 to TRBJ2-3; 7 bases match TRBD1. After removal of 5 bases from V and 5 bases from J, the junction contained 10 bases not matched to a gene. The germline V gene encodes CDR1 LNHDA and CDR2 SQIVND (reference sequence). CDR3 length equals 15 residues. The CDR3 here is CASSPDRANLDTQYF. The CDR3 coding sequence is TGTGCCAGTAGTCCCGACAGGGCGAACCTAGATACGCAGTATTTT.

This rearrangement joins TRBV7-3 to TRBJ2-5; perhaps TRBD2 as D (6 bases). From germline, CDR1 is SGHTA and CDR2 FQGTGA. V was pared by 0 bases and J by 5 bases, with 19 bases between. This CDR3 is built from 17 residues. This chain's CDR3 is CASSLTGRGLVGETQYF. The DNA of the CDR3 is TGTGCCAGCAGCTTAACCGGGCGGGGCTTAGTCGGGGAGACCCAGTACTTC.

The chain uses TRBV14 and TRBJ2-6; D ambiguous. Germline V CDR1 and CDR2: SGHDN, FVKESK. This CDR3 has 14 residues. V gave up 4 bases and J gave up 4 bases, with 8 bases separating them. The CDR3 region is CASSLNLGANVLTF. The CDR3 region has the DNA TGTGCCAGCAGCCTTAATCTGGGGGCCAACGTCCTGACTTTC.

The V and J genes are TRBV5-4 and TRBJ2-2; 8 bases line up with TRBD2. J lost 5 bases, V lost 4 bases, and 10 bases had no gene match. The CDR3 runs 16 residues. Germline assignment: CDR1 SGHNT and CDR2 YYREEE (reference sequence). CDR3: CASSTGLAHRTGELFF. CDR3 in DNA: TGTGCCAGCAGCACAGGACTAGCACACCGGACCGGGGAGCTGTTTTTT.

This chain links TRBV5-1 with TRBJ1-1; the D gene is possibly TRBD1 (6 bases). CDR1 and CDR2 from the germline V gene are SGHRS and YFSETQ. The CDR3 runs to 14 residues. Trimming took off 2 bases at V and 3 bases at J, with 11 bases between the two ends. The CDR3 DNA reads TGCGCCAGCAGCTTAGGGGGTAAGGACACTGAAGCTTTCTTT. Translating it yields CASSLGGKDTEAFF.

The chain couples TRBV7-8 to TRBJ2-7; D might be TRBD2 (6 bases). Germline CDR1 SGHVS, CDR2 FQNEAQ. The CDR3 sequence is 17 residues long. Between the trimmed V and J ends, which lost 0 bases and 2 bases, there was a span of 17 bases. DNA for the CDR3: TGTGCCAGCAGCTTAGCATGGGACTGGGGACGCACCTACGAGCAGTACTTC. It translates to CASSLAWDWGRTYEQYF.

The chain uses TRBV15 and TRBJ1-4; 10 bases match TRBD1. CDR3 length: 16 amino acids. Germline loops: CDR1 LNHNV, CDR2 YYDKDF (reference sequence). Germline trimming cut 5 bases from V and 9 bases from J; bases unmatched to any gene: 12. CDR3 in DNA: TGTGCCACCAGCGGCTCCGGGACAGGGGATGTACAAAAACTGTTTTTT. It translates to CATSGSGTGDVQKLFF. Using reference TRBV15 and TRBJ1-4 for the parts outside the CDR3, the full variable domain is DAMVIQNPRYQVTQFGKPVTLSCSQTLNHNVMYWYQQKSSQAPKLLFHYYDKDFNNEADTPDNFQSRRPNTSFCFLDIRSPGLGDTAMYLCATSGSGTGDVQKLFFGSGTQLSVL.

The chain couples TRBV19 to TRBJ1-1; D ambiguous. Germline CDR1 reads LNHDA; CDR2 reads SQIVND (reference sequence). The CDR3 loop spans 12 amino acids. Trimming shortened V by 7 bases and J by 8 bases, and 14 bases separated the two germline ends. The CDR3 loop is CASINHDGEAFF. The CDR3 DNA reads TGTGCCAGTATTAACCACGACGGGGAAGCTTTCTTT.

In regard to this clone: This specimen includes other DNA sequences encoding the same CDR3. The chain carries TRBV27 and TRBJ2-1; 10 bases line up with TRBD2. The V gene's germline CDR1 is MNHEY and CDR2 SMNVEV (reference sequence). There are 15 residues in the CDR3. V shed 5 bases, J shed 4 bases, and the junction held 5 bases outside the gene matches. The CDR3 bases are TGTGCCAGCAGTCTCGAGCGGGAGGGATACAATGAGCAGTTCTTC. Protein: CASSLEREGYNEQFF.

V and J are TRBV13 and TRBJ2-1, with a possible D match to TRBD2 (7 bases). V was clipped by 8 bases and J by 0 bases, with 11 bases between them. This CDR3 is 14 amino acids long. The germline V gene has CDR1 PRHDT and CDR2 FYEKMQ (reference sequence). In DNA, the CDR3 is TGTGCCAGCGGGGGGGGGCCCTCCTACAATGAGCAGTTCTTC. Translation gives CASGGGPSYNEQFF.

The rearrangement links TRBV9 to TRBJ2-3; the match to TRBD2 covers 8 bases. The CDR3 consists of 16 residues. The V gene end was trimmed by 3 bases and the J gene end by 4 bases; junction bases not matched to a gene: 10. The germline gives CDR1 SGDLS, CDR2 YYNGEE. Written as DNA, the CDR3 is TGTGCCAGCAGCGGGACGGGACTAGGGCCCTCAGATACGCAGTATTTT. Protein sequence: CASSGTGLGPSDTQYF.

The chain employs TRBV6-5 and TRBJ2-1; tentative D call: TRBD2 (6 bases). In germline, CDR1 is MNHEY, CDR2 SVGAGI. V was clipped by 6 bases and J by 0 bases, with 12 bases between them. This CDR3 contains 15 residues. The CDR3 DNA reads TGTGCCAGCAGCCCCCCCGGGAGCTCCTACAATGAGCAGTTCTTC. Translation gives CASSPPGSSYNEQFF.

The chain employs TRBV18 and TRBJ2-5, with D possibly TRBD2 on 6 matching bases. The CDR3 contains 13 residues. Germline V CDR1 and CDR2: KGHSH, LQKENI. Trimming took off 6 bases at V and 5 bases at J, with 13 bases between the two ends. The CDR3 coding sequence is TGTGCCAGCTCCCCCGTCGGAGGGGAGACCCAGTACTTC. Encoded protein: CASSPVGGETQYF.

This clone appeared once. The CDR3 DNA reads as TGTGCCAGCAGTAAGGACAGGGGAACAGCTTTCTTT. This gives the protein CASSKDRGTAFF. The chain is built from TRBV6-1 and TRBJ1-1; TRBD1 aligns across 9 bases. J gave up 10 bases and V 5 bases, and 5 bases lay outside the gene matches. The V gene's germline CDR1 is MNHNS and CDR2 SASEGT. This CDR3 comprises 12 residues.

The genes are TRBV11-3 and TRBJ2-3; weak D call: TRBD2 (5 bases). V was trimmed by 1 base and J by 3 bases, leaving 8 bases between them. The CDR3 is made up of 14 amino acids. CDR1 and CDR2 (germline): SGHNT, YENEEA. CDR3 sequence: CASSLGAATDTQYF. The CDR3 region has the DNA TGTGCCAGCAGCTTAGGAGCGGCTACAGATACGCAGTATTTT.

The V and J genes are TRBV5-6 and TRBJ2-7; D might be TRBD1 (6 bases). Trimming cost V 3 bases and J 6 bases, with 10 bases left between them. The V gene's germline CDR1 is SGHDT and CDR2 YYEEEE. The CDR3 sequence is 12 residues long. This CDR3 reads CASSSQTGEQYF. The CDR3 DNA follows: TGTGCCAGCAGCTCGCAGACAGGCGAGCAGTACTTC.

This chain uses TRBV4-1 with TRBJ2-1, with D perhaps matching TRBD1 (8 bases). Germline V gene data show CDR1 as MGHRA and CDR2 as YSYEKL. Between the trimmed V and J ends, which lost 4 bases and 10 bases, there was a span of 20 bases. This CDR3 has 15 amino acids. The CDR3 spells CASSLRTGGDEEQFF. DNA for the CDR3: TGCGCCAGCAGCCTACGTACAGGGGGGGATGAAGAGCAGTTCTTC.